A single sample gave rise to the 25 T cell receptor beta chains below, sequenced in a study of breast tumors, draining lymph nodes, adjacent tissues. TCRdb ran MiXCR on the multiplex PCR reads and lists one entry per CDR3 protein. The sample includes approximately 88,000 distinct CDR3 sequences, roughly 30% of them seen just once. Samples came from axillary lymph nodes draining the breast cancer. The sequencing input was axillary lymph node tissue. These receptors all stem from a female donor with breast cancer. Some clones in this sample may be carry-over from other donors' samples.

For this clonotype: The conserved closing phenylalanine or tryptophan is absent in this CDR3, likely reflecting a read error. The DNA is omitted, as the CDR3 cannot be located on it reliably, and the CDR3 follows TCRdb's listing. The rearrangement uses TRBV7-9 and TRBJ2-5. From its first to its last residue, the CDR3 has 16 amino acids. Germline CDR1 reads SEHNR; CDR2 reads FQNEAQ (reference sequence). The CDR3 region is CASSLAVAGYGYTFGS.

Remarks on this clonotype: The CDR3 ends on some other residue instead of the conserved phenylalanine or tryptophan, so this is likely a read error. The chain is built from TRBV7-2 and TRBJ2-1; D is unresolved. Between the trimmed V and J ends, which lost 0 bases and 4 bases, there was a span of 7 bases. CDR1 is SGHTA and CDR2 is FQGNSA in the germline V gene. This CDR3 has 14 amino acids. The CDR3 sequence: CASSLASVYNEQFL. CDR3 coding DNA: TGTGCCAGCAGCTTAGCCAGCGTATACAATGAGCAGTTCCTC.

This clonotype was picked up many times. The genes are TRBV29-1 and TRBJ1-5; a possible D gene is TRBD1 (5 bases). Looked up from germline, CDR1 is SQVTM and CDR2 is ANQGSEA. Trimming cost V 4 bases and J 7 bases, with 11 bases left between them. The CDR3 contains 12 residues. The CDR3 DNA sequence: TGCAGCGTTGGGGACCCCCAACAGCCCCAGCATTTT. This translates into CSVGDPQQPQHF. Full variable domain (remainder filled in from reference TRBV29-1 and TRBJ1-5): SAVISQKPSRDICQRGTSLTIQCQVDSQVTMMFWYRQQPGQSLTLIATANQGSEATYESGFVIDKFPISRPNLTFSTLTVSNMSPEDSSIYLCSVGDPQQPQHFGDGTRLSIL.

The V and J genes are TRBV9 and TRBJ1-6; 8 positions match TRBD1. The CDR3 extends over 14 amino acids. The junction had 1 base not matched to a gene; V was cut back by 2 bases and J by 6 bases. From germline, CDR1 is SGDLS and CDR2 YYNGEE. The CDR3 loop reads CASSVGQVNSPLHF. The CDR3 region has the DNA TGTGCCAGCAGCGTGGGACAGGTTAATTCACCCCTCCACTTT.

This clonotype showed up many times. This rearrangement joins TRBV7-9 to TRBJ2-3; 7 positions agree with TRBD2. This CDR3 region has 14 residues. Germline loops: CDR1 SEHNR, CDR2 FQNEAQ (reference sequence). V dropped 4 bases and J dropped 5; count of bases not matched to a gene: 6. CDR3 in DNA: TGTGCCAGCAGCTCCACTAGCGCGAGAGATACGCAGTATTTT. Its protein product is CASSSTSARDTQYF. Using reference TRBV7-9 and TRBJ2-3 for the parts outside the CDR3, the full variable domain is DTGVSQNPRHKITKRGQNVTFRCDPISEHNRLYWYRQTLGQGPEFLTYFQNEAQLEKSRLLSDRFSAERPKGSFSTLEIQRTEQGDSAMYLCASSSTSARDTQYFGPGTRLTVL.

This clonotype was detected ten times or more. V usage is TRBV24-1 and J usage is TRBJ2-1, with TRBD1 matching 7 bases. The CDR3 is 18 residues long. Germline trimming cut 4 bases from V and 6 bases from J; bases unmatched to any gene: 17. Germline CDR1 KGHDR, CDR2 SFDVKD. The CDR3 protein is CATSDPGQIGSYSNEQFF. CDR3 nucleotide sequence: TGTGCCACCAGTGACCCGGGACAGATTGGCTCCTATTCCAATGAGCAGTTCTTC.

About this clonotype: At one end the junction does not follow the germline gene, possibly because of a read error. V is TRBV5-4 and J is TRBJ2-7; a possible D gene is TRBD1 (6 bases). The CDR3 extends over 14 amino acids. Germline V lookup: CDR1 SGHNT, CDR2 YYREEE (reference sequence). This chain's CDR3 is CASSTGQTSHEQYF. CDR3 DNA: TGTGCCAGCAGCACCGGACAGACCTCCCACGAGCAGTACTTC.

Many counts were recorded for this clonotype. The gene calls are TRBV7-8 and TRBJ2-7; the D is unclear. Germline V gene sequence: CDR1 SGHVS, CDR2 FQNEAQ. Trimming stripped 4 bases from V and 3 bases from J, with 4 bases between. This CDR3 has 11 residues. CDR3 nucleotides: TGTGCCAGCAGCTCCCACTACGAGCAGTACTTC. Protein sequence: CASSSHYEQYF.

Comment on this clonotype: The junction shows a germline mismatch at one end, possibly a read error. CDR3 sequence reads: CSVSGGREPEHF. The CDR3 DNA reads as TGCAGTGTCTCGGGGGGGCGGGAGCCCGAGCATTTT. The V call is TRBV20-1, the J call TRBJ1-5; TRBD1 is a possible D gene (6 bases). This CDR3 spans 12 amino acids. Germline CDR1 DFQATT, CDR2 SNEGSKA (reference sequence).

This chain links TRBV2 with TRBJ1-6, with D possibly being TRBD1 (5 bases). This CDR3 has 12 amino acids. V dropped 8 bases and J dropped 12 bases, with 14 bases sitting between them. CDR1 and CDR2 (germline): SNHLY, FYNNEI. CDR3 DNA: TGTGCCAGCTCCCCAAAGGGGTTACCCCTCCACTTT. Translating it yields CASSPKGLPLHF.

In its sample, this clonotype was seen many times. A read error may explain this, as a much larger clone is one base away. The genes are TRBV7-9 and TRBJ2-1; D is unresolved. CDR1 is SEHNR and CDR2 is FQNEAQ in the germline V gene (reference sequence). This CDR3 comprises 11 residues. The CDR3 loop is CASSSSNAQFF. CDR3 in DNA: TGTGCCAGCAGCTCCTCCAATGCGCAGTTCTTC.

This clonotype was seen once. V gene TRBV7-8 combines with J gene TRBJ2-7; D ambiguous. Germline V gene sequence: CDR1 SGHVS, CDR2 FQNEAQ. CDR3 length equals 14 residues. The V end was cut by 1 base, the J end by 4 bases, with 11 bases between. The CDR3 loop reads CASSLGRAGYEQYF. As DNA, the CDR3 is TGTGCCAGCAGCTTAGGGAGAGCCGGATACGAGCAGTACTTC.

This clonotype was recorded at least ten times. This chain uses TRBV18 with TRBJ1-4, with 10 bases fitting TRBD1. CDR1 is KGHSH and CDR2 is LQKENI in the germline V gene. The CDR3 runs to 15 residues. Trimming took 3 bases from V and 7 from J; bases not matched to a gene: 5. The CDR3 protein is CASSPGQGFSEKLFF. DNA of the CDR3: TGTGCCAGCTCACCGGGACAGGGGTTCTCTGAAAAACTGTTTTTT.

This clonotype was seen repeatedly, ten times or more. The V gene is TRBV10-3, the J gene TRBJ2-7; maybe TRBD2 (5 bases). The CDR3 is 14 amino acids. Between the trimmed V and J ends, which lost 2 bases and 2 bases, there was a span of 10 bases. Per the germline V gene, CDR1 is ENHRY and CDR2 is SYGVKD. CDR3 sequence (DNA): TGTGCCATCAGTGAGCGGGGTCCCCCCTACGAGCAGTACTTC. Its translation: CAISERGPPYEQYF.

This clonotype has ten or more counts. The genes are TRBV7-2 and TRBJ2-7, with 10 bases fitting TRBD2. The length of the CDR3 is 16 residues. The V segment lost 1 base and the J segment 3 bases; nucleotides outside the gene matches: 6. Germline values: CDR1 SGHTA, CDR2 FQGNSA. The CDR3 nucleotides are TGTGCCAGCAGCTTAGAGGGTGCTAGCGGGAGCTACGAGCAGTACTTC. Protein product: CASSLEGASGSYEQYF.

This clonotype was observed many times. The genes are TRBV19 and TRBJ2-1, with D possibly TRBD1 on 6 matching bases. This CDR3 has 13 amino acids. Germline V lookup: CDR1 LNHDA, CDR2 SQIVND (reference sequence). Trimming pared 3 bases from V and 7 bases from J, leaving 10 bases between. The CDR3 loop is CASSIKTGNEQFF. The CDR3 DNA follows: TGTGCCAGTAGTATTAAAACAGGGAATGAGCAGTTCTTC.

The chain has TRBV29-1 and TRBJ2-7, with D unclear. CDR3 length: 15 residues. Germline CDR1 is SQVTM and CDR2 is ANQGSEA. CDR3: CGAAAGQTSSYEQYF. Here the CDR3 DNA reads TGCGGCGCTGCAGCAGGTCAGACTTCCTCCTACGAGCAGTACTTC.

This clonotype came up many times. J is TRBJ1-5 and V is TRBV19; D gene unclear. Germline values: CDR1 LNHDA, CDR2 SQIVND (reference sequence). The CDR3 length is 14 residues. V was cut by 5 bases and J by 3 bases, with 11 bases left in between. The CDR3 nucleotides are TGTGCCAGTAGTTTTTTAGGGAACAATCAGCCCCAGCATTTT. This sequence encodes CASSFLGNNQPQHF.

This clonotype was recorded many times. V is TRBV12-3 or TRBV12-4 and J is TRBJ2-1; 9 bases align to TRBD2. The CDR3 consists of 16 residues. The V and J ends lost 4 bases and 1 base, in that order; junction bases with no gene match: 5. The CDR3 nucleotides read TGTGCCAGCAGTTATCTAGCGGGAAGATCCTACAATGAGCAGTTCTTC. Protein sequence: CASSYLAGRSYNEQFF.

This CDR3 is CASSWTGGIDEAFF. Written as DNA, the CDR3 is TGTGCCAGCAGCTGGACAGGAGGTATCGATGAAGCTTTCTTT. The chain couples TRBV11-2 to TRBJ1-1; 7 bases agree with TRBD1. The ends lost 4 bases at V and 7 bases at J; junction bases unmatched: 9. Germline lookup yields CDR1 SGHAT and CDR2 FQNNGV. CDR3 length: 14 residues. Using reference TRBV11-2 and TRBJ1-1 for the parts outside the CDR3, the full variable domain is EAGVAQSPRYKIIEKRQSVAFWCNPISGHATLYWYQQILGQGPKLLIQFQNNGVVDDSQLPKDRFSAERLKGVDSTLKIQPAKLEDSAVYLCASSWTGGIDEAFFGQGTRLTVV.

Worth noting for this clonotype: One end of the junction fails to match germline, which may point to a read error. The chain carries TRBV10-3 and TRBJ1-5, with D tentatively TRBD1 (5 bases). From germline, CDR1 is ENHRY and CDR2 SYGVKD. The CDR3 runs 15 residues. This CDR3 reads CTISEYDSQIGPQHF. Here the CDR3 DNA reads TGTACCATCAGTGAATACGACAGCCAAATCGGACCCCAGCATTTT.

This clonotype was detected many times. The chain joins TRBV7-3 to TRBJ2-7, with D tentatively TRBD1 (6 bases). V was pared by 4 bases and J by 6 bases, with 13 bases between. CDR3 length: 13 residues. Germline CDR1 and CDR2: SGHTA and FQGTGA. CDR3 in DNA: TGTGCCAGCAGCTCACTACAGGGATCCGAGCAGTACTTC. Translated, it gives CASSSLQGSEQYF.

A note on this clonotype: A much more abundant neighbour one base away suggests this may be a read error. The chain has TRBV20-1 and TRBJ2-1; TRBD2 agrees at 7 bases. CDR3 length equals 14 residues. Germline values: CDR1 DFQATT, CDR2 SNEGSKA (reference sequence). V lost 4 bases, J lost 12 bases, and 15 bases stayed unmatched. CDR3 nucleotides: TGCAGTGCTACTAGGGCTTGGGGGGGAACTGGGCAGTTCTTC. Encoded protein: CSATRAWGGTGQFF.

In its sample, this clonotype was seen a few times. The rearrangement links TRBV28 to TRBJ2-6, with 10 bases aligning to TRBD1. The CDR3 is made up of 18 amino acids. V lost 7 bases, J lost 0 bases, and 9 bases stayed unmatched. CDR1 is MDHEN, CDR2 SYDVKM, per germline. The DNA for the CDR3 is TGTGCCAGCACCGAACCAGGGACAGGGGTCTCTGGGGCCAACGTCCTGACTTTC. Its protein is CASTEPGTGVSGANVLTF.

The J gene is TRBJ1-6, the V gene TRBV10-3, with 9 bases that match TRBD1. The CDR3 spans 13 residues. Losses at the gene ends were 4 bases for V and 8 bases for J; bases not matched to a gene: 0. From germline, CDR1 is ENHRY and CDR2 SYGVKD. CDR3 sequence reads: CAISGQGDSPLHF. CDR3 bases: TGTGCCATCAGTGGACAGGGGGATTCACCCCTCCACTTT.